This TCR beta chain was sequenced for a study of spatial heterogeneity in lung cancer. Study-level background: Alpha-chain sequences were consistently detected in smaller numbers than beta-chain sequences.

Ten or more counts support this clonotype. In a library made to pick up alpha chains, this beta chain is a stray read with a size that means little. Time point of the sample: sample taken at primary tumor resection. The cohort: some 73 early-stage, untreated non-small cell lung cancer patients. Extraction of whole RNA from tumor, nontumor lung or frozen PBMC preceded unsorted sequencing. Individual TCR cDNA molecules each bore their own unique molecular identifier. TCRdb reprocessed the 5' RACE reads via MiXCR and lists one record per CDR3 protein. The table has thousands of distinct CDR3 sequences, 2.5% to 4% seen once. The CDR3 sequence is 10 residues long. Between the trimmed V and J ends, which lost 5 bases and 2 bases, there was a span of 3 bases. Germline V CDR1 and CDR2: GTSNPN, SVGIG (reference sequence).

The sequence was collected from a human donor with early-stage non-small cell lung cancer. The sample in question was lung tissue, obtained at surgery. V usage is TRBV30 and J usage is TRBJ1-2; no clear D. CDR3 in amino acids: CAWVNYGYTF. CDR3 nucleotide sequence: TGTGCCTGGGTAAACTATGGCTACACCTTC.